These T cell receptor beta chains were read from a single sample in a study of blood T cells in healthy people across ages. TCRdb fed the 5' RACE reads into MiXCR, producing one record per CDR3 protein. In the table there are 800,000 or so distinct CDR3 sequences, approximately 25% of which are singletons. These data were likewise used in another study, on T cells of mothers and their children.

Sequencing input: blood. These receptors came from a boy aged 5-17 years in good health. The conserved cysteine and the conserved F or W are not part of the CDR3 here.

CDR3: SAKGTGLAKNIQY
length: 13
V: TRBV20-1
J: TRBJ2-4

CDR3: ASSPRGGARSYEQY
length: 14
V: TRBV6-1
J: TRBJ2-7

CDR3: ASSSHRGSSYNEQF
length: 14
V: TRBV7-9
J: TRBJ2-1

CDR3: ASSEGQPYGYT
length: 11
V: TRBV9
J: TRBJ1-2

CDR3: SASVDRVRNEQF
length: 12
V: TRBV20-1
J: TRBJ2-1

CDR3: ASSRGASGTQY
length: 11
V: TRBV4-3
J: TRBJ2-5

CDR3: ASSSTVPNYGYT
length: 12
V: TRBV28
J: TRBJ1-2

CDR3: ASSPPDRRGSEQY
length: 13
V: TRBV7-2
J: TRBJ2-7

CDR3: ASSLEIGGTGYT
length: 12
V: TRBV5-1
J: TRBJ1-2

CDR3: SVNRTETQY
length: 9
V: TRBV29-1
J: TRBJ2-5

CDR3: ASSLGGGLAGARADTQY
length: 17
V: TRBV7-2
J: TRBJ2-3

CDR3: ASSLQTGFNEQF
length: 12
V: TRBV5-4
J: TRBJ2-1

CDR3: SARDTRAGYEQY
length: 12
V: TRBV20-1
J: TRBJ2-7

CDR3: SVEPGQGQREQF
length: 12
V: TRBV29-1
J: TRBJ2-1

CDR3: ASSLAQGGGTDTQY
length: 14
V: TRBV5-1
J: TRBJ2-3

CDR3: SVVGRGLQETQY
length: 12
V: TRBV29-1
J: TRBJ2-5

CDR3: ASSLRDSTFSEQF
length: 13
V: TRBV7-3
J: TRBJ2-1

CDR3: ASSQDRGVKDQY
length: 12
V: TRBV4-3
J: TRBJ2-5

CDR3: ATSNLGRTYEQY
length: 12
V: TRBV15
J: TRBJ2-7

CDR3: ASSTSGEETQY
length: 11
V: TRBV28
J: TRBJ2-5

CDR3: ASSEWTGSTNEQF
length: 13
V: TRBV4-3
J: TRBJ2-1

CDR3: ASSRWTTQVTEAF
length: 13
V: TRBV28
J: TRBJ1-1

CDR3: ASSQDFWATEQY
length: 12
V: TRBV4-3
J: TRBJ2-7

CDR3: ASSRARAGPDF
length: 11
V: TRBV12-3/TRBV12-4
J: TRBJ2-5

CDR3: ASSLVGSADGRIQY
length: 14
V: TRBV5-1
J: TRBJ2-4

CDR3: ASSRQFYGVLT
length: 11
V: TRBV27
J: TRBJ2-6

CDR3: ASCREAEAF
length: 9
V: TRBV28
J: TRBJ1-1

CDR3: ASSLRGAGEQY
length: 11
V: TRBV19
J: TRBJ2-7